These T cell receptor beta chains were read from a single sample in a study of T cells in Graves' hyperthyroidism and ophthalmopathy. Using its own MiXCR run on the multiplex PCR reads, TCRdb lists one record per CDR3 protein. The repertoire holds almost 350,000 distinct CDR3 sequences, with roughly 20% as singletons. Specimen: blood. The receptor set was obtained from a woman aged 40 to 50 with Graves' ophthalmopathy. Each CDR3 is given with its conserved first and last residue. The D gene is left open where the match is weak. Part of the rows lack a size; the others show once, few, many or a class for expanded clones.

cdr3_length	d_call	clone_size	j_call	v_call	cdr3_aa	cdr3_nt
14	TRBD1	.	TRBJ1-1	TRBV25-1	CASSWDRPHTEAFF	TGTGCCAGCAGTTGGGACAGGCCTCACACTGAAGCTTTCTTT
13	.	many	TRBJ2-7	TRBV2	CASRGALTYEQYF	TGTGCCAGCAGGGGAGCCCTTACCTACGAGCAGTACTTC
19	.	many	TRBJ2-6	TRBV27	CASSSLTEARFSGANVLTF	TGTGCCAGCAGTAGTTTAACGGAAGCCCGTTTTTCTGGGGCCAACGTCCTGACTTTC
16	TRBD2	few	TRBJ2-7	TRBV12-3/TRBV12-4	CASSRGEGGGSYEQYF	TGTGCCAGCAGCCGTGGGGAGGGAGGCGGGTCCTACGAGCAGTACTTC
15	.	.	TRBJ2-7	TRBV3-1	CASSQDSERNYEQYF	TGTGCCAGCAGCCAAGATTCCGAGAGAAACTACGAGCAGTACTTC
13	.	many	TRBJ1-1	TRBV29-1	CSVDRPLGTEAFF	TGCAGCGTTGATAGACCTTTGGGAACTGAAGCTTTCTTT
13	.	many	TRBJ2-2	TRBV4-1	CASSPLGVGELFF	TGCGCCAGCAGCCCCCTGGGGGTCGGGGAGCTGTTTTTT
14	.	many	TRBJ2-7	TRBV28	CASSRQPTRYEQYF	TGTGCCAGCAGTCGACAACCAACGCGCTACGAGCAGTACTTC
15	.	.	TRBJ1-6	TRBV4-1	CASSQEENLNSPLHF	TGCGCCAGCAGCCAAGAAGAGAACCTAAATTCACCCCTCCACTTT
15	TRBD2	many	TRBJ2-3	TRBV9	CASSDSGRATDTQYF	TGTGCCAGCAGCGATAGCGGGAGAGCGACAGATACGCAGTATTTT
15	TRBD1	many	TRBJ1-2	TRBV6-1	CASTPGTGSSYGYTF	TGTGCCAGCACCCCAGGGACAGGGAGCTCATATGGCTACACCTTC
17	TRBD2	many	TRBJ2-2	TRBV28	CASVEASGMGDTGELFF	TGTGCCAGCGTTGAAGCTAGCGGAATGGGAGATACCGGGGAGCTGTTTTTT
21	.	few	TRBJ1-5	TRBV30	CAWSVFQRMRFGVYSNQPQHF	TGTGCCTGGAGTGTTTTTCAAAGGATGAGGTTCGGGGTATATAGCAATCAGCCCCAGCATTTT
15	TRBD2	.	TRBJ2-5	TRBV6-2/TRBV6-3	CASRDLGLAEETQYF	TGTGCCAGCAGGGACCTAGGACTAGCAGAAGAGACCCAGTACTTC
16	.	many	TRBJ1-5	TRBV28	CASSLPRSGSNQPQHF	TGTGCCAGCAGTTTACCCCGGTCGGGTAGCAATCAGCCCCAGCATTTT
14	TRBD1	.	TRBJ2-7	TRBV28	CASSLWGQLYEQYF	TGTGCCAGCAGTTTGTGGGGACAGCTCTACGAGCAGTACTTC
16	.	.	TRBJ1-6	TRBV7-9	CASSLAGPEINSPLHF	TGTGCCAGCAGCTTAGCCGGTCCGGAAATTAATTCACCCCTCCACTTT
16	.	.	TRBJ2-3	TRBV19	CASSMEDGPSSDTQYF	TGTGCCAGTAGTATGGAGGATGGCCCCAGCTCAGATACGCAGTATTTT
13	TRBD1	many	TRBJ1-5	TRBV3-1	CASSPTGTGLQHF	TGTGCCAGCAGCCCGACCGGGACAGGGTTACAGCATTTT
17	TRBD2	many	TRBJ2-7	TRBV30	CALNSGTSGSEDYEQYF	TGTGCCTTGAACTCCGGGACTAGCGGGAGTGAGGACTACGAGCAGTACTTC
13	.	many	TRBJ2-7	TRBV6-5	CASTGTPPYEQYF	TGTGCCAGTACCGGGACTCCACCCTACGAGCAGTACTTC
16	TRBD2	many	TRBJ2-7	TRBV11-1	CASSLLLAGGPGEQYF	TGTGCCAGCAGCTTACTATTAGCGGGAGGGCCAGGAGAGCAGTACTTC
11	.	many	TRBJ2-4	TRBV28	CANSSKNIQYF	TGTGCCAACAGTTCGAAAAACATTCAGTACTTC
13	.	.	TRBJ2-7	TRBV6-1	CASSHAHSYEQYF	TGTGCCAGTAGCCACGCCCACTCCTACGAGCAGTACTTC
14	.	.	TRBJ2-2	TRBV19	CASSRSGSAGELFF	TGTGCCAGTAGTCGAAGCGGGTCGGCCGGGGAGCTGTTTTTT
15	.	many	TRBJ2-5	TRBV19	CASSISFRGGETQYF	TGTGCCAGTAGTATATCATTCAGGGGAGGAGAGACCCAGTACTTC
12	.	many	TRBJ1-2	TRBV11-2	CASSNGYYGYTF	TGTGCCAGCAGCAACGGGTACTATGGCTACACCTTC
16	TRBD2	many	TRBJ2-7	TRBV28	CASSWGTSAYSYEQYF	TGTGCCAGCAGTTGGGGGACTAGCGCGTATTCTTACGAGCAGTACTTC
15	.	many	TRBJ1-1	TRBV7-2	CASSLEGDWGTEAFF	TGTGCCAGCAGCTTAGAAGGGGACTGGGGCACTGAAGCTTTCTTT
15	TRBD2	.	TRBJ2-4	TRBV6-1	CASSTGLAIPNIQYF	TGTGCCAGCAGTACCGGACTAGCCATACCAAACATTCAGTACTTC
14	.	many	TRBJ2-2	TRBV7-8	CASSLDRVDGELFF	TGTGCCAGCAGCTTAGACAGGGTCGACGGGGAGCTGTTTTTT
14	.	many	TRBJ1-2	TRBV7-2	CASSLTDGPYGYTF	TGTGCCAGCAGCTTAACAGATGGACCTTATGGCTACACCTTC
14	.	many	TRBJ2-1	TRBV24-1	CATSDSGQNNEQFF	TGTGCCACCAGTGATTCCGGGCAGAACAATGAGCAGTTCTTC
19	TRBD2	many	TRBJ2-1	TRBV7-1	CASSSRGLAGASRGNEQFF	TGTGCCAGCAGCTCAAGGGGACTAGCGGGAGCTTCGAGGGGGAATGAGCAGTTCTTC
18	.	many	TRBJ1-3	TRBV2	CAIREWGRMNLSGNTIYF	TGTGCCATCCGGGAGTGGGGGCGAATGAATTTATCTGGAAACACCATATATTTT
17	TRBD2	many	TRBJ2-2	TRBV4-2	CASSQVVAGGMAGELFF	TGTGCCAGCAGCCAAGTGGTAGCGGGAGGGATGGCCGGGGAGCTGTTTTTT
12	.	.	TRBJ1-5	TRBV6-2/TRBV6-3	CASSHPNQPQHF	TGTGCCAGCAGTCACCCGAATCAGCCCCAGCATTTT
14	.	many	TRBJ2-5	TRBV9	CASSVDGNKETQYF	TGTGCCAGCAGCGTAGATGGAAACAAGGAGACCCAGTACTTC
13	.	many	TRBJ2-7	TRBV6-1	CASRSDTTYEQYF	TGTGCCAGCAGATCCGACACGACCTACGAGCAGTACTTC
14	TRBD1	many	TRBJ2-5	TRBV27	CASSFGRTGATQYF	TGTGCCAGCAGTTTTGGAAGGACAGGGGCGACCCAGTACTTC
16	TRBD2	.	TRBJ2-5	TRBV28	CASSLGPGGVLETQYF	TGTGCCAGCAGTTTAGGCCCGGGGGGGGTTTTGGAGACCCAGTACTTC
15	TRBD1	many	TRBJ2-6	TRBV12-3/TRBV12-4	CASSSGGTGANVLTF	TGTGCCAGCAGTTCAGGGGGCACTGGGGCCAACGTCCTGACTTTC
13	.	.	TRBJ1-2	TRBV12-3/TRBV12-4	CASSHRENYGYTF	TGTGCCAGCAGTCATAGAGAGAACTATGGCTACACCTTC
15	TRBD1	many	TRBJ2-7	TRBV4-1	CASSQEEYRGGEQYF	TGCGCCAGCAGCCAAGAGGAATACAGGGGCGGCGAGCAGTACTTC
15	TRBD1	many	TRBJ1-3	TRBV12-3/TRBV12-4	CASRRTGGSGNTIYF	TGTGCCAGCAGGCGTACAGGGGGAAGTGGAAACACCATATATTTT
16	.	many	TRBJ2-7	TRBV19	CASSIVSGTGTGEQYF	TGTGCCAGTAGTATCGTTTCTGGAACGGGCACGGGGGAGCAGTACTTC
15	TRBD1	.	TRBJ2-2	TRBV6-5	CASGHRGDRTGELFF	TGTGCCAGCGGTCACAGGGGCGATAGGACCGGGGAGCTGTTTTTT
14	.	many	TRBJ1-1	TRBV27	CASRNIVLGGEAFF	TGTGCCAGCAGAAACATTGTCTTGGGGGGGGAAGCTTTCTTT
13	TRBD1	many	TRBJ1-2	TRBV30	CAWTRTGFYGYTF	TGTGCCTGGACCCGGACAGGATTCTATGGCTACACCTTC
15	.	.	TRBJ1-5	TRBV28	CASRVSGLGNQPQHF	TGTGCCAGCAGGGTTTCAGGCCTCGGCAATCAGCCCCAGCATTTT
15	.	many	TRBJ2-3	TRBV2	CASSDGETSTDTQYF	TGTGCCAGCAGTGACGGGGAGACTAGCACAGATACGCAGTATTTT
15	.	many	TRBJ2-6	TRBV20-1	CSARPLLGGANVLTF	TGCAGTGCTAGACCCTTACTTGGTGGGGCCAACGTCCTGACTTTC